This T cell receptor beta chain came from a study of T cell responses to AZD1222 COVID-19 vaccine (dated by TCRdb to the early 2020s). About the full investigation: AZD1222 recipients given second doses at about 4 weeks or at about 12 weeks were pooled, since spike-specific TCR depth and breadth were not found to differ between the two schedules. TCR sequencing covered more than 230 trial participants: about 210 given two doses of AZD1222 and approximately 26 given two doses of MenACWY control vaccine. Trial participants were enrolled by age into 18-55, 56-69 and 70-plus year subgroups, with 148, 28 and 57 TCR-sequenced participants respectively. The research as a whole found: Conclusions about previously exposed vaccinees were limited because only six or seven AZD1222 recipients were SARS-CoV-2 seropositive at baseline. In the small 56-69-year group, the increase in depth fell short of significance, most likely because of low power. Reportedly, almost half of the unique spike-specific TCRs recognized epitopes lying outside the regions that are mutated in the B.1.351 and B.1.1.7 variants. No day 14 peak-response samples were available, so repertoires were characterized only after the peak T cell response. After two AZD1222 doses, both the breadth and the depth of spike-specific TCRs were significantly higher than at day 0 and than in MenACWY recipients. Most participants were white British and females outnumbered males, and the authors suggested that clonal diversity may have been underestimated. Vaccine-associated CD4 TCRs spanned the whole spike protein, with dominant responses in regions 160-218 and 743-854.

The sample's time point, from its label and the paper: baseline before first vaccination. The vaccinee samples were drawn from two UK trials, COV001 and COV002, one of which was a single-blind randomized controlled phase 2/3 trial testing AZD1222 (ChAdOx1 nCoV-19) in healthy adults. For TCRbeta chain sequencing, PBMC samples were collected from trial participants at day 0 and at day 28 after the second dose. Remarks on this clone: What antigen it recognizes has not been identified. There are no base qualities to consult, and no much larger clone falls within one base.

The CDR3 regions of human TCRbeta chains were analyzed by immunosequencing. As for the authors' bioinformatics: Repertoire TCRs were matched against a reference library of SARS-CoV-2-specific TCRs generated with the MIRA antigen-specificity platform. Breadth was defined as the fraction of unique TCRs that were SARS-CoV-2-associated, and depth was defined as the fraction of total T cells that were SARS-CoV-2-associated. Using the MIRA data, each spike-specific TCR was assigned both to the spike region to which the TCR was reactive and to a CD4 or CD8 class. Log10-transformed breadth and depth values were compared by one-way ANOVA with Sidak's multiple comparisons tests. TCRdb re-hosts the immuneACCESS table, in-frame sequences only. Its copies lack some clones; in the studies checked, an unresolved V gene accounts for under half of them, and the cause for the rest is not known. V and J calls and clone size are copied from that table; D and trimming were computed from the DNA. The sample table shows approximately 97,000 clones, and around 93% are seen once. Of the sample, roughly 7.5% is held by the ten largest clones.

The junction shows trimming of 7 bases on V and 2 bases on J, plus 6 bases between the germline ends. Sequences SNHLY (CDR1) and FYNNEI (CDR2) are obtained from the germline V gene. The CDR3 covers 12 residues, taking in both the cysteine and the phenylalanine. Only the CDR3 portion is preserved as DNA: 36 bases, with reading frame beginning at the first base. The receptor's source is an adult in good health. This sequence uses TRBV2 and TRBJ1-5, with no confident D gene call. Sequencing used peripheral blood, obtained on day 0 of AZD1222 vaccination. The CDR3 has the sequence CASTRGNQPQHF. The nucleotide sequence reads TGTGCCAGCACGAGGGGCAATCAGCCCCAGCATTTT.